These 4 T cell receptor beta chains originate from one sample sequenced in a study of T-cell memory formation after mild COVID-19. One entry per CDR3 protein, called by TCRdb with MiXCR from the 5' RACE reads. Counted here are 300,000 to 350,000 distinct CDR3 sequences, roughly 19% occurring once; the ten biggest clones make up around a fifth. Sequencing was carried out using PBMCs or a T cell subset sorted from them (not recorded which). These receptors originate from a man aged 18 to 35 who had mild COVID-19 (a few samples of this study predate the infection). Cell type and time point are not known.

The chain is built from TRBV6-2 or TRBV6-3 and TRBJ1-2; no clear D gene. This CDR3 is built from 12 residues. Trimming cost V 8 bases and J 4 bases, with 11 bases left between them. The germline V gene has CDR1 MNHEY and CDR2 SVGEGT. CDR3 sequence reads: CASESRGYGYTF. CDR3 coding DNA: TGTGCCAGCGAGTCGCGCGGCTATGGCTACACCTTC.

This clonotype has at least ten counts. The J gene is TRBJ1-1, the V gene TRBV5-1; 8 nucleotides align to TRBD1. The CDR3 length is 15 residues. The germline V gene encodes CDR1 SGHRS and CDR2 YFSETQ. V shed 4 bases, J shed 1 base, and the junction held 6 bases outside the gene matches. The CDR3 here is CASSTQGAGNTEAFF. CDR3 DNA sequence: TGCGCCAGCAGCACCCAGGGGGCAGGGAACACTGAAGCTTTCTTT.

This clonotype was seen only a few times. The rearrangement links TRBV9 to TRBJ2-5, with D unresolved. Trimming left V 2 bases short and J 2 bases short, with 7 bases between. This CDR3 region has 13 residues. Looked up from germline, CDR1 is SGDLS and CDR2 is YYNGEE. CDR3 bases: TGTGCCAGCAGCGTGTCAAATCAAGAGACCCAGTACTTC. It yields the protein CASSVSNQETQYF.

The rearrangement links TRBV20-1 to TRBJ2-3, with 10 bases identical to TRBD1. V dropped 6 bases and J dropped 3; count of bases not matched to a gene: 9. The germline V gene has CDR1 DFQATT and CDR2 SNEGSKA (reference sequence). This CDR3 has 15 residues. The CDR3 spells CSAATMGQGTDTQYF. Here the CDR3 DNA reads TGCAGTGCAGCTACCATGGGACAGGGGACAGATACGCAGTATTTT.